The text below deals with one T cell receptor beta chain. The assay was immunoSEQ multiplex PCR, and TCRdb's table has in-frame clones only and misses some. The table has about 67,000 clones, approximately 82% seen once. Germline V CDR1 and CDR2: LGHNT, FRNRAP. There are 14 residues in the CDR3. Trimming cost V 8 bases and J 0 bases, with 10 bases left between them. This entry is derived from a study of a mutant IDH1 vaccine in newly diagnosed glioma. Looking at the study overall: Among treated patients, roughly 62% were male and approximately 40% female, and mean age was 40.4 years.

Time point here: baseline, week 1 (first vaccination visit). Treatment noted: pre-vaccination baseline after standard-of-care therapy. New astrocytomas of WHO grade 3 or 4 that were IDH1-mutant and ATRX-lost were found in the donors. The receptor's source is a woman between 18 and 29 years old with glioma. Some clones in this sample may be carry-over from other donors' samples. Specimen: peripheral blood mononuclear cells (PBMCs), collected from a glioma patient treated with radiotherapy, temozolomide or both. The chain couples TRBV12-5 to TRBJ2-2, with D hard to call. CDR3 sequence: CASLIGTNTGELFF. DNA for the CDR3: TGTGCTAGTTTAATAGGCACGAACACCGGGGAGCTGTTTTTT. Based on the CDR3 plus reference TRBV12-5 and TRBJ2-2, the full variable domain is DARVTQTPRHKVTEMGQEVTMRCQPILGHNTVFWYRQTMMQGLELLAYFRNRAPLDDSGMPKDRFSAEMPDATLATLKIQPSEPRDSAVYFCASLIGTNTGELFFGEGSRLTVL.